This T cell receptor beta chain was identified during a study of shared clonotypes between healthy human individuals. This table comes from immunoSEQ multiplex PCR, and its TCRdb copy is limited to in-frame clones, with some not included. The repertoire holds millions of clones, 85% to 95% seen once, with 0.39% in the top ten. Germline values: CDR1 ENHRY, CDR2 SYGVKD. The V segment lost 11 bases and the J segment 0 bases; nucleotides outside the gene matches: 11. The CDR3 spans 16 residues. This sequence was found in a young man in good health. Some clones in this sample may be carry-over from other donors' samples. V usage is TRBV10-3 and J usage is TRBJ2-2, with TRBD2 matching over 8 bases. The source material was naive CD4+ T cells from PBMCs. Subset described: CD45RA+ positively selected. For the CDR3, the DNA is TGTGCCTCTTACCGGGAGGGGGTGGCGAACACCGGGGAGCTGTTTTTT. Translation: CASYREGVANTGELFF.